This TCR beta chain came from a study of PD-L1 blockade in urothelial cancer. Study as a whole: When patients started atezolizumab in about 2014, it was given at 1,200 mg intravenously every 3 weeks. Study outcomes and limitations: Having blood TCR clonality under the median before treatment predicted better survival.

Time point of the sample: pretreatment peripheral blood. Pretreatment and on-treatment blood mononuclear cell samples were taken, totaling between 1 and 8 time points per patient. Germline values: CDR1 SGDLS, CDR2 YYNGEE. The CDR3 loop spans 15 amino acids. After removal of 2 bases from V and 6 bases from J, the junction contained 6 bases not matched to a gene. Sequencing used immunoSEQ multiplex PCR; TCRdb keeps in-frame clones, though not all of them. The sample has about 130,000 clones; about four fifths are singletons. As regards this clone: Its antigen is unidentified.

The V gene is TRBV9, the J gene TRBJ2-3, with 10 bases matching TRBD2. The sample consisted of PBMCs, taken around atezolizumab (anti-PD-L1) treatment. The receptor comes from a man in his fifties with urothelial cancer. CDR3 bases: TGTGCCAGCAGCGTTTCACTAGCGGGAAGGGATACGCAGTATTTT. Its protein is CASSVSLAGRDTQYF.